The clone carrying this T cell receptor (beta chain) is a singleton in its sample. V lost 0 bases and J lost 3, with 5 bases in between. The length of the CDR3 is 14 residues. Per the germline V gene, CDR1 is MGHRA and CDR2 is YSYEKL. This record belongs to a study of shared clonotypes between healthy human individuals. Profiled with immunoSEQ multiplex PCR; TCRdb holds only in-frame clones, not every one. Of about 2 million clones listed, around 95% are singletons. Sequencing input: naive CD4+ T cells sorted from blood. Subset meaning: CD45RA+ positively selected. This TCR was sampled from a man between 18 and 29 years old in good health. The chain recombines TRBV4-1 with TRBJ1-4; D uncertain. The CDR3 bases are TGCGCCAGCAGCCAAGATCAGCCTAATGAAAAACTGTTTTTT. It translates to CASSQDQPNEKLFF.